A selection of T cell receptor beta chains follows, all from one sample in a study of T cell responses to AZD1222 COVID-19 vaccine. Sequencing used immunoSEQ multiplex PCR; TCRdb keeps in-frame clones, though not all of them. The sample shows more than 85,000 clones, 80% to 90% of them seen only once. Sequencing used peripheral blood, obtained on day 0 of AZD1222 vaccination. The receptors come from an adult in good health. Both conserved end residues are part of each CDR3. The D gene is left open where the match is weak. Size values are once, few and many counts, or a class for expanded clones, and some rows have none.

TRBV11-2	TRBD2	NA	TRBJ2-5	CASRKELGLAGSSQYF	TGTGCCAGCAGAAAAGAGTTGGGACTAGCGGGGAGTTCCCAGTACTTC
TRBV6-5	NA	NA	TRBJ1-2	CASTQDWGGGYGYTF	TGTGCCAGCACCCAGGACTGGGGTGGCGGCTATGGCTACACCTTC
TRBV7-2	TRBD1	NA	TRBJ1-1	CASSSQGGTEAFF	TGTGCCAGCAGCTCTCAGGGGGGCACTGAAGCTTTCTTT
TRBV7-2	TRBD2	NA	TRBJ2-7	CASSWGGGSYEQYF	TGTGCCAGCAGCTGGGGGGGTGGCTCCTACGAGCAGTACTTC
TRBV5-1	NA	NA	TRBJ2-1	CASSTGQGSYNEQFF	TGCGCCAGCAGCACAGGGCAGGGATCCTACAATGAGCAGTTCTTC
TRBV25-1	TRBD1	NA	TRBJ1-6	CASAQGVIDNSPLHF	TGTGCCAGCGCACAGGGGGTGATAGATAATTCACCCCTCCACTTT
TRBV5-1	NA	NA	TRBJ2-6	CASSSEGAGANVLTF	TGCGCCAGCAGCTCCGAGGGAGCTGGGGCCAACGTCCTGACTTTC
TRBV5-6	NA	NA	TRBJ1-2	CASSLLGEEAGLAYGYTF	TGTGCCAGCAGCCTTTTAGGAGAGGAGGCAGGGCTGGCCTATGGCTACACCTTC
TRBV29-1	NA	NA	TRBJ2-2	CSVSEGGNTGELFF	TGCAGCGTCTCCGAGGGGGGAAACACCGGGGAGCTGTTTTTT
TRBV27	TRBD1	few	TRBJ1-1	CASSYLPGQGAGNTEAFF	TGTGCCAGCAGCTACCTCCCGGGACAGGGGGCCGGGAACACTGAAGCTTTCTTT
TRBV19	TRBD1	NA	TRBJ1-5	CASSTPPDRVNQPQHF	TGTGCCAGTAGTACCCCCCCGGACAGGGTGAATCAGCCCCAGCATTTT
TRBV7-2	TRBD1	NA	TRBJ1-2	CASSSTGHAANYGYTF	TGTGCCAGCAGCTCGACAGGGCATGCTGCTAACTATGGCTACACCTTC
TRBV24-1	NA	NA	TRBJ2-2	CATSDQTNTGELFF	TGTGCCACCAGTGATCAGACAAACACCGGGGAGCTGTTTTTT
TRBV7-2	NA	NA	TRBJ1-2	CASSLSLGYTF	TGTGCCAGCAGCCTCAGCCTGGGCTACACCTTC
TRBV9	TRBD2	NA	TRBJ2-5	CASKGGGTPQETQYF	TGTGCCAGCAAGGGCGGGGGGACCCCCCAAGAGACCCAGTACTTC
TRBV28	NA	NA	TRBJ2-5	CASSPEPGQRQETQYF	TGTGCCAGCAGCCCAGAACCGGGACAACGCCAAGAGACCCAGTACTTC
TRBV7-6	TRBD2	NA	TRBJ2-3	CASSLPRLAGGPTDTQYF	TGTGCCAGCAGCTTGCCCAGACTAGCGGGGGGGCCTACAGATACGCAGTATTTT
TRBV19	TRBD2	NA	TRBJ2-3	CASRRGGTDTQYF	TGTGCCAGTAGGCGGGGGGGCACAGATACGCAGTATTTT
TRBV5-5	TRBD1	NA	TRBJ2-7	CASSRVSDRAYEQYF	TGTGCCAGCAGCCGCGTCTCGGACAGGGCCTACGAGCAGTACTTC
TRBV21-1	NA	NA	TRBJ2-5	CASSKRHPKGETQYF	TGTGCCAGCAGCAAAAGACACCCAAAAGGGGAGACCCAGTACTTC
TRBV2	NA	NA	TRBJ2-7	CASREDRSSYEQYF	TGTGCCAGCAGGGAGGACAGAAGCTCCTACGAGCAGTACTTC
TRBV6-1	NA	NA	TRBJ1-2	CASSEAGRLDGYTF	TGTGCCAGCAGTGAAGCGGGCAGGTTAGATGGCTACACCTTC
TRBV2	NA	NA	TRBJ1-5	CASSDWAGYNQPQHF	TGTGCCAGCAGTGATTGGGCAGGATATAATCAGCCCCAGCATTTT
TRBV18	NA	NA	TRBJ1-4	CASSPGYRLRGLFF	TGTGCCAGCTCACCGGGCTACCGTCTAAGAGGACTGTTTTTT
TRBV11-1	NA	NA	TRBJ1-2	CASSFQGIGYTF	TGTGCCAGCAGCTTTCAGGGAATTGGCTACACCTTC
TRBV10-3	NA	once	TRBJ1-6	CAISDKDNSPLHF	TGTGCCATCAGTGACAAAGATAATTCACCCCTCCACTTT
TRBV11-2	NA	NA	TRBJ2-7	CASSQGEAEQYF	TGTGCCAGCAGCCAGGGGGAGGCCGAGCAGTACTTC
TRBV6-2/TRBV6-3	NA	NA	TRBJ1-5	CASSLGGQPQHF	TGTGCCAGCAGCCTCGGGGGTCAGCCCCAGCATTTT
TRBV7-2	TRBD1	NA	TRBJ1-2	CASSRQGAEVYGYTF	TGTGCCAGCAGCCGCCAGGGGGCGGAAGTCTATGGCTACACCTTC
TRBV9	NA	NA	TRBJ1-2	CASSVGSRNSPYF	TGTGCCAGCAGCGTAGGAAGTAGGAACTCGCCCTACTTC
TRBV28	NA	NA	TRBJ1-3	CASQDLSGNTIYF	TGTGCCAGCCAGGATCTCTCTGGAAACACCATATATTTT
TRBV14	NA	few	TRBJ2-5	CASSAAWNLQETQYF	TGTGCCAGCAGCGCTGCTTGGAACCTCCAAGAGACCCAGTACTTC
TRBV7-3	NA	NA	TRBJ2-2	CASSSNFQGELFF	TGTGCCAGCAGCTCAAATTTCCAAGGGGAGCTGTTTTTT
TRBV3-1/TRBV3-2	NA	once	TRBJ1-2	CASSHTALTRRGYTF	TGTGCCAGCAGCCACACAGCCCTCACCCGTCGTGGCTACACCTTC